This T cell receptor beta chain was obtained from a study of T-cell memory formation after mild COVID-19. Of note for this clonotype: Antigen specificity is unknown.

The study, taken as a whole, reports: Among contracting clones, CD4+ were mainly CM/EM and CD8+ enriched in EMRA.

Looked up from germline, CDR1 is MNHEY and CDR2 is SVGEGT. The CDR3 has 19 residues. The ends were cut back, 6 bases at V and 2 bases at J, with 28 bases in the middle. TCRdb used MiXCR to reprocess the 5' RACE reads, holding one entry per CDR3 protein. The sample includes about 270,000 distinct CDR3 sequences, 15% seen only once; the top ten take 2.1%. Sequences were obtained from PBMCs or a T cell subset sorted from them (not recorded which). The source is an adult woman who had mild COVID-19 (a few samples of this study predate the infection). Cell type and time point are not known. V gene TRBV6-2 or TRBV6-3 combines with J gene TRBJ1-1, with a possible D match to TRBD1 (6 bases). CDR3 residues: CASRRHSTTGTVGNTEAFF. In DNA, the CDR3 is TGTGCCAGCAGGCGCCACTCCACAACAGGGACGGTTGGTAACACTGAAGCTTTCTTT.